What follows is one T cell receptor (beta chain) and its context. Germline CDR1 reads SNHLY; CDR2 reads FYNNEI. This CDR3 is 17 amino acids long. V lost 3 bases to trimming and J lost 5 bases; unmatched junction nucleotides: 11. These data belong to a study of blood T cells in healthy people across ages. Then a second PCR, running about 6 to 12 cycles, was carried out with a sample-barcoded 5' primer and a J-beta primer mix. From the 5' RACE reads, TCRdb called clonotypes with MiXCR, one entry per CDR3 protein. The sample lists roughly 1.4 million distinct CDR3 sequences; roughly 60% were seen once. The sequenced sample consisted of blood. This rearrangement joins TRBV2 to TRBJ2-7, with 12 bases identical to TRBD1. The TCR originated in a man aged 18 to 29 in good health. The CDR3 spells CASSDLGGTGGGDEQYF. CDR3 DNA sequence: TGTGCCAGCAGTGATTTGGGGGGGACAGGGGGCGGAGACGAGCAGTACTTC.